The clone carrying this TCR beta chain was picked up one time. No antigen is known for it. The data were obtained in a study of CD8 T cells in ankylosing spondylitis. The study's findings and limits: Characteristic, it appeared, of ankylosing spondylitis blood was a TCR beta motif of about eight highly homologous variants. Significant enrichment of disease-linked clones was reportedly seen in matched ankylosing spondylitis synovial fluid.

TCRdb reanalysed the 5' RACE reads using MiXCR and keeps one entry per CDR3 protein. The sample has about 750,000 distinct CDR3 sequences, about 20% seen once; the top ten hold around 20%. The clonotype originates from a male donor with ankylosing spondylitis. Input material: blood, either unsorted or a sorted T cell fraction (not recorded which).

The CDR3 DNA sequence: TGTGCCACCAGCAGAGATGGGGGCTACGAGTACGAGCAGTACTTC. Translated: CATSRDGGYEYEQYF. The chain combines TRBV15 with TRBJ2-7; a weak D match, TRBD1 (6 bases). The CDR3 loop spans 15 amino acids. Per the germline V gene, CDR1 is LNHNV and CDR2 is YYDKDF (reference sequence). V gave up 0 bases and J gave up 4 bases, with 13 bases separating them.